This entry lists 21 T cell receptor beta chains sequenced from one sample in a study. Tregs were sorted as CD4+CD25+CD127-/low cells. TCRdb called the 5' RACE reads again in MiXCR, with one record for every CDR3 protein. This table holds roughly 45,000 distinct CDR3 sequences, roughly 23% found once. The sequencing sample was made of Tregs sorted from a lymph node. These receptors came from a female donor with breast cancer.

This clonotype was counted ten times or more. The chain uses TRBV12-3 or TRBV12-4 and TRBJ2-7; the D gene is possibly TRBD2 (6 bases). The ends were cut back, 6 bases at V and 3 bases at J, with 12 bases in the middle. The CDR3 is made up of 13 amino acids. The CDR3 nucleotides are TGTGCCAGCAGCGCGGGACGGATCTACGAGCAGTACTTC. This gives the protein CASSAGRIYEQYF.

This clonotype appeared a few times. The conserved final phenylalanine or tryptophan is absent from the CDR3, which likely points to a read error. The CDR3 spells CSARDRQGGNQPQHL. CDR3 sequence (DNA): TGCAGTGCTAGAGATAGACAGGGTGGCAATCAGCCCCAGCATCTT. This chain uses TRBV20-1 with TRBJ1-5, with 7 bases lining up with TRBD1. Trimming cost V 0 bases and J 2 bases; bases outside gene matches: 4. The CDR3 is made up of 15 amino acids. Germline loops: CDR1 DFQATT, CDR2 SNEGSKA (reference sequence).

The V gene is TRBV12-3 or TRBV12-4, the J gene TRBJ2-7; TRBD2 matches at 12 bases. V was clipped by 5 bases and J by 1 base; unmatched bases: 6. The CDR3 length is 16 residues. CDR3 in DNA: TGTGCCAGCAGTCCTTTCCTAGCGGGAGGGTCCTACGAGCAGTACTTC. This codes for CASSPFLAGGSYEQYF.

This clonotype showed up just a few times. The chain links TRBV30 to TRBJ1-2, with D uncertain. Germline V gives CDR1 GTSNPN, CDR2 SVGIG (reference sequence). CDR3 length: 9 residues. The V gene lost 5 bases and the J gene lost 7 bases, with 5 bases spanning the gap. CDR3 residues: CAWGSGYTF. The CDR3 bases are TGTGCCTGGGGCAGTGGCTACACCTTC. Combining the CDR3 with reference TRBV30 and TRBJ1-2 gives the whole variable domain SQTIHQWPATLVQPVGSPLSLECTVEGTSNPNLYWYRQAAGRGLQLLFYSVGIGQISSEVPQNLSASRPQDRQFILSSKKLLLSDSGFYLCAWGSGYTFGSGTRLTVV.

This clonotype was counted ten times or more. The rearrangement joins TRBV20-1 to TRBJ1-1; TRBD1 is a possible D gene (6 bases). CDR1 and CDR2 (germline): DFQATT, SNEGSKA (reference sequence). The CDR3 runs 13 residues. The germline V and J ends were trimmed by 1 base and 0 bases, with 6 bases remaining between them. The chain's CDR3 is CSARGTVNTEAFF. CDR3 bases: TGCAGTGCTAGAGGGACAGTGAACACTGAAGCTTTCTTT.

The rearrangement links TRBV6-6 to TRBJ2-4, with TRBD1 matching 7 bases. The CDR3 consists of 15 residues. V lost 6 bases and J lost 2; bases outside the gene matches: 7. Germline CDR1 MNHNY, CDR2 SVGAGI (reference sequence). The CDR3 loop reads CASSEQGLSKNIQYF. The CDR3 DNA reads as TGTGCCAGCAGCGAACAGGGGTTGTCCAAAAACATTCAGTACTTC.

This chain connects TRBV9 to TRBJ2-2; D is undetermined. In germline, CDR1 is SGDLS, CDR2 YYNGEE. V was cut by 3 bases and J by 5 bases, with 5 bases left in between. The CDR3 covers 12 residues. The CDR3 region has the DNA TGTGCCAGCAGCGACGGGACCGGGGAGCTGTTTTTT. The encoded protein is CASSDGTGELFF.

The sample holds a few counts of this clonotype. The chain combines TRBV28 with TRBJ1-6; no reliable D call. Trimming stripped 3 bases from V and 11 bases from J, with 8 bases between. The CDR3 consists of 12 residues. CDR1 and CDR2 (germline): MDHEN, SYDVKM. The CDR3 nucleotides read TGTGCCAGCAGTTTTCCGGGCGCACCCCTCCACTTT. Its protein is CASSFPGAPLHF. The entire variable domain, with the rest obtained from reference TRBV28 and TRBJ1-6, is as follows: DVKVTQSSRYLVKRTGEKVFLECVQDMDHENMFWYRQDPGLGLRLIYFSYDVKMKEKGDIPEGYSVSREKKERFSLILESASTNQTSMYLCASSFPGAPLHFGNGTRLTVT.

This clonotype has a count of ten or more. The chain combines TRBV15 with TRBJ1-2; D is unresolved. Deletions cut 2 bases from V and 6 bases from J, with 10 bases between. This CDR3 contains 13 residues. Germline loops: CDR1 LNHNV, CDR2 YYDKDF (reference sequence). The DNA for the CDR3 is TGTGCCACCAGCAGATGGGTTTTTGATGGCTACACCTTC. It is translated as CATSRWVFDGYTF.

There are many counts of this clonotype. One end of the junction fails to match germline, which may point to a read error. Written as DNA, the CDR3 is TGTGCCAGCAGCTTAGAAAGCAATCAGCCCCAGCATTTT. It specifies CASSLESNQPQHF. V usage is TRBV12-3 or TRBV12-4 and J usage is TRBJ1-5; the D is unclear. This CDR3 is 13 amino acids long.

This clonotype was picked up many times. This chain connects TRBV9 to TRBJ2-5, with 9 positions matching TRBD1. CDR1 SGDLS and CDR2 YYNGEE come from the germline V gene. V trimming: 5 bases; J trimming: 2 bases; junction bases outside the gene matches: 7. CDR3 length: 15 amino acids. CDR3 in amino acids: CASSAGTGYQETQYF. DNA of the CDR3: TGTGCCAGCAGTGCCGGGACAGGGTATCAAGAGACCCAGTACTTC. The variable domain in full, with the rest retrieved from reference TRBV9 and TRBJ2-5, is DSGVTQTPKHLITATGQRVTLRCSPRSGDLSVYWYQQSLDQGLQFLIQYYNGEERAKGNILERFSAQQFPDLHSELNLSSLELGDSALYFCASSAGTGYQETQYFGPGTRLLVL.

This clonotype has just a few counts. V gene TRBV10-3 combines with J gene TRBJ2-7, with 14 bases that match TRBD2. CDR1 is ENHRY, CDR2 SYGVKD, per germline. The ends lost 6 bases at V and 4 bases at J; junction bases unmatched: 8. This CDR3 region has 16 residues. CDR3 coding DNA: TGTGCCATCAGCCCGGGACTAGCGGGAGCCAAGTACGAGCAGTACTTC. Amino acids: CAISPGLAGAKYEQYF.

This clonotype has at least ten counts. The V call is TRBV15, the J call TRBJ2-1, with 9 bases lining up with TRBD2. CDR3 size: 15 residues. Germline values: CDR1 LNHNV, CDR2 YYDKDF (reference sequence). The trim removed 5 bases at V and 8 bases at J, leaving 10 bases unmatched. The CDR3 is CATSRDGGRGDEQFF. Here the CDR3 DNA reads TGTGCCACCAGCCGGGATGGCGGGAGGGGGGATGAGCAGTTCTTC.

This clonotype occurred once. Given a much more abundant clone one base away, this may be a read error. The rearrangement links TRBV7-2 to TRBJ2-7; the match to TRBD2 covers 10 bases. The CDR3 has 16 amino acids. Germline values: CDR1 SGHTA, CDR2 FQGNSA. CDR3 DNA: TGTGCCAGCGGCTTAGCTAGCGGGGGTATCAGCTACGAGCAGTACTTC. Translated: CASGLASGGISYEQYF.

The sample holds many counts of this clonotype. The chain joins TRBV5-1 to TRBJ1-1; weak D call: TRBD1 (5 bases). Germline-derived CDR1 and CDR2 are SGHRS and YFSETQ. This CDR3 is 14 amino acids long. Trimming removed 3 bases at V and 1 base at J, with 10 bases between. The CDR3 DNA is TGCGCCAGCAGCTCTCAGGGATCGAACACTGAAGCTTTCTTT. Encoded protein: CASSSQGSNTEAFF.

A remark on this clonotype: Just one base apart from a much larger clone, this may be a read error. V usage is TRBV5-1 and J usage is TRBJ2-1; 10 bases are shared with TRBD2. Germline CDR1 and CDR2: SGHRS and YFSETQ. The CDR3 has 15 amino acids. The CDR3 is CASSPGLARNNGQFF. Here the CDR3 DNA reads TGCGCCAGCAGCCCGGGACTAGCGCGGAACAATGGGCAGTTCTTC.

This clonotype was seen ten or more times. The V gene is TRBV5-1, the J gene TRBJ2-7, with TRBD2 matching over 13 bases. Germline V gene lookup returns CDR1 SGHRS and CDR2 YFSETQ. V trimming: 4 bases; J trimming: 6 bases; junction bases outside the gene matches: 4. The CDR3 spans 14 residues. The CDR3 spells CASSPTSGRIEQYF. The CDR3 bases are TGCGCCAGCAGCCCGACTAGCGGGAGGATCGAGCAGTACTTC.

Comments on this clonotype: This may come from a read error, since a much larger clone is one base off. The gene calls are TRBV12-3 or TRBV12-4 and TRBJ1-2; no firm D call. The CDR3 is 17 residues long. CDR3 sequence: CASTQKELGRPNYGYAF. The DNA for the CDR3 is TGTGCCAGCACCCAAAAGGAGCTCGGGAGGCCAAACTATGGCTACGCCTTC.

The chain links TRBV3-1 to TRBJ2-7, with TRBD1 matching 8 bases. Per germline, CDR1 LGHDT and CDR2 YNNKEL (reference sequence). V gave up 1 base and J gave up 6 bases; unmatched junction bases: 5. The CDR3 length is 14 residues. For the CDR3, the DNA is TGTGCCAGCAGCCAAGGTCAGGGGGCGACCGAGCAGTACTTC. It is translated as CASSQGQGATEQYF.

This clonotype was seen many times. The DNA of the CDR3 is TGCAGTGCTACGCGACCAGGGGACTCCTACGAGCAGTACTTC. Translated, it gives CSATRPGDSYEQYF. The rearrangement joins TRBV20-1 to TRBJ2-7; D may be TRBD1 (6 bases). The ends were cut back, 4 bases at V and 0 bases at J, with 13 bases in the middle. CDR1 DFQATT and CDR2 SNEGSKA come from the germline V gene (reference sequence). The CDR3 is made up of 14 amino acids.

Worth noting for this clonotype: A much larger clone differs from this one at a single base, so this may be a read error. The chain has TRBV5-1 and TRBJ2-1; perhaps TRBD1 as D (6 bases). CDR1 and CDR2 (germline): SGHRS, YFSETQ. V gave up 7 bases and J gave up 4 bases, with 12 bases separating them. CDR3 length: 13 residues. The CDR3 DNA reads TGCGCCAGCGGCTGGACAGCTTACAATGAGCAGTTCTTC. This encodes CASGWTAYNEQFF.